This T cell receptor (beta chain) derives from a study of T-cell reconstitution after alpha-beta-depleted transplantation in children. The CDR3 loop spans 15 amino acids. V shed 0 bases, J shed 3 bases, and the junction held 1 base outside the gene matches. The germline gives CDR1 SEHNR, CDR2 FQNEAQ (reference sequence). For TCRbeta, the library was prepared with unique molecular identifiers. TCRdb reprocessed the PCR reads via MiXCR and lists one record per CDR3 protein. The sample lists some 500,000 distinct CDR3 sequences; 30% to 35% were seen once. The gene calls are TRBV7-9 and TRBJ2-2; 7 bases fit TRBD1. The starting material was PBMCs from the stem cell graft donor, obtained from the stem cell graft. The receptor was isolated from a human donor who donated a stem cell graft to a child with aplastic anemia. The DNA of the CDR3 is TGTGCCAGCAGCTTAGCAGACAGGGACACCGGGGAGCTGTTTTTT. Translation: CASSLADRDTGELFF. Full variable domain (outside the CDR3, taken from reference TRBV7-9 and TRBJ2-2): DTGVSQNPRHKITKRGQNVTFRCDPISEHNRLYWYRQTLGQGPEFLTYFQNEAQLEKSRLLSDRFSAERPKGSFSTLEIQRTEQGDSAMYLCASSLADRDTGELFFGEGSRLTVL.